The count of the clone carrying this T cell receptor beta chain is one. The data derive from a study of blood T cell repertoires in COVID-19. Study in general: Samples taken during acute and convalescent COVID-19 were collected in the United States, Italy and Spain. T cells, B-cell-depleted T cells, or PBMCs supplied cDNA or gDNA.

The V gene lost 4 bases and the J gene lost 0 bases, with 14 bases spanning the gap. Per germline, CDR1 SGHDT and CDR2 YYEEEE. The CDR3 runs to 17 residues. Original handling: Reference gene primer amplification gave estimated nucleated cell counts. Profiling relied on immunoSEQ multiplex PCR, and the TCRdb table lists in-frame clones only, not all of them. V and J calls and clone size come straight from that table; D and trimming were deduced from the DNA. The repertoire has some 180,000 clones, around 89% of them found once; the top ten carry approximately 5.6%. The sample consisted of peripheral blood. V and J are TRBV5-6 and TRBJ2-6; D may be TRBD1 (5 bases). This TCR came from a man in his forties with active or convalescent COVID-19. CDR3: CASSRLDMVSGANVLTF. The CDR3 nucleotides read TGTGCCAGCAGCAGACTGGACATGGTCTCTGGGGCCAACGTCCTGACTTTC.